A single sample gave rise to the 25 T cell receptor beta chains below, sequenced in a study of radiation and T cells in renal cell carcinoma. Some clones are missing from TCRdb's copy, which holds only in-frame ones; the method was immunoSEQ multiplex PCR. The table lists 140,000 or so clones, roughly 90% of them singletons, with 12% in the top ten. Stated time point: baseline pretreatment blood. Treatment reported: 15 Gy SBRT to primary tumor, nephrectomy 4 weeks later. The specimen comprised blood, sampled from a patient whose treatment included radiotherapy and nephrectomy. Source of these receptors: a woman aged 50 to 65 with renal cell carcinoma.

V gene TRBV7-6 combines with J gene TRBJ1-4, with D possibly TRBD1 on 6 matching bases. V was pared by 5 bases and J by 5 bases, with 12 bases between. This CDR3 comprises 14 residues. Germline lookup yields CDR1 SGHVS and CDR2 FNYEAQ. CDR3 DNA sequence: TGTGCCAGCAGCCGAGGGGGGAACAATGAAAAACTGTTTTTT. Protein: CASSRGGNNEKLFF.

The chain couples TRBV19 to TRBJ2-5, with TRBD1 matching over 10 bases. The germline CDR1 and CDR2 sequences are LNHDA and SQIVND (reference sequence). The trim removed 8 bases at V and 1 base at J, leaving 1 base unmatched. This CDR3 has 13 amino acids. The CDR3 protein is CASRDRGQETQYF. The CDR3 bases are TGTGCCAGTCGGGACAGGGGCCAAGAGACCCAGTACTTC.

The chain uses TRBV27 and TRBJ2-2, with 7 bases aligning to TRBD2. This CDR3 has 12 residues. V lost 8 bases, J lost 17 bases, and 14 bases stayed unmatched. Germline CDR1 reads MNHEY; CDR2 reads SMNVEV (reference sequence). The CDR3 coding sequence is TGTGCCAGCGGGGGGGGAGTAGGCAGGGTTTTTTTT. Translated: CASGGGVGRVFF.

As DNA, the CDR3 is TGTGCCAGCAGCTTAATGCTAGCGGGAAACTACGAGCAGTACTTC. It is translated as CASSLMLAGNYEQYF. The chain uses TRBV13 and TRBJ2-7; 9 nucleotides match TRBD2. CDR3 length: 15 amino acids. With V trimmed by 2 bases and J by 3 bases, 5 bases remained unmatched. The germline V gene encodes CDR1 PRHDT and CDR2 FYEKMQ (reference sequence).

The CDR3 bases are TGTGCCAGCAGCTTGTCGTTTAGTGAAGCTTTCTTT. It specifies CASSLSFSEAFF. The rearrangement uses TRBV5-6 and TRBJ1-1; D is uncertain. Germline V gives CDR1 SGHDT, CDR2 YYEEEE. The CDR3 totals 12 residues. Trimming left V 1 base short and J 7 bases short, with 8 bases between.

V and J are TRBV5-8 and TRBJ2-2, with TRBD2 identical over 14 bases. J lost 4 bases, V lost 4 bases, and 12 bases had no gene match. There are 19 residues in the CDR3. Germline lookup yields CDR1 SGHTS and CDR2 YDEGEE. CDR3 sequence reads: CASSPGLAGDTLSTGELFF. As DNA, the CDR3 is TGTGCCAGCAGCCCGGGACTAGCGGGGGACACTCTATCCACCGGGGAGCTGTTTTTT.

This sequence joins TRBV9 and TRBJ2-4, with 7 positions matching TRBD1. The V segment lost 5 bases and the J segment 9 bases; nucleotides outside the gene matches: 11. The CDR3 loop spans 14 amino acids. Germline CDR1 reads SGDLS; CDR2 reads YYNGEE. CDR3 region: CASSAPEGGGIQYF. CDR3 DNA sequence: TGTGCCAGCAGTGCACCAGAAGGGGGCGGCATTCAGTACTTC. The full variable domain, rest sourced from reference TRBV9 and TRBJ2-4, is DSGVTQTPKHLITATGQRVTLRCSPRSGDLSVYWYQQSLDQGLQFLIQYYNGEERAKGNILERFSAQQFPDLHSELNLSSLELGDSALYFCASSAPEGGGIQYFGAGTRLSVL.

The rearrangement links TRBV20-1 to TRBJ1-2; D is ambiguous. Germline lookup yields CDR1 DFQATT and CDR2 SNEGSKA (reference sequence). The CDR3 extends over 11 amino acids. V was pared by 3 bases and J by 6 bases, with 8 bases between. The CDR3 DNA reads TGCAGTGCTAGTTTAGGGAATGGCTACACCTTC. Its protein is CSASLGNGYTF.

This clone was observed a few times. This chain's CDR3 is CASSLDSSTDTQYF. DNA of the CDR3: TGTGCCAGCAGCTTAGATTCTAGCACAGATACGCAGTATTTT. The chain links TRBV11-3 to TRBJ2-3; D not certain. Germline values: CDR1 SGHNT, CDR2 YENEEA. V was trimmed by 0 bases and J by 0 bases, leaving 4 bases between them. The CDR3 has 14 residues.

V and J are TRBV5-5 and TRBJ2-3; 10 bases map to TRBD2. J gave up 10 bases and V 0 bases, and 8 bases lay outside the gene matches. CDR1 and CDR2 from the germline V gene are SGHKS and YYEKEE (reference sequence). This CDR3 region has 15 residues. The CDR3 sequence is CASSLERGGRTAQYF. CDR3 in DNA: TGTGCCAGCAGCTTGGAGCGGGGGGGCAGGACTGCGCAGTATTTT. The whole variable domain, remainder taken from reference TRBV5-5 and TRBJ2-3, is DAGVTQSPTHLIKTRGQQVTLRCSPISGHKSVSWYQQVLGQGPQFIFQYYEKEERGRGNFPDRFSARQFPNYSSELNVNALLLGDSALYLCASSLERGGRTAQYFGPGTRLTVL.

This chain uses TRBV6-4 with TRBJ2-1, with 7 positions matching TRBD1. Trimming took 6 bases from V and 8 from J; bases not matched to a gene: 10. Germline V lookup: CDR1 MRHNA, CDR2 SNTAGT. This CDR3 contains 14 residues. CDR3 in amino acids: CASSPMTGLHEQFF. The CDR3 nucleotides read TGTGCCAGCAGCCCAATGACAGGGCTTCATGAGCAGTTCTTC.

Concerning this clone: The sample contains more than one DNA sequence encoding this CDR3. The rearrangement uses TRBV7-2 and TRBJ2-5; 11 nucleotides match TRBD2. There are 16 residues in the CDR3. Trimming took 0 bases from V and 2 from J; bases not matched to a gene: 2. Germline V gives CDR1 SGHTA, CDR2 FQGNSA. In nucleotides, the CDR3 is TGTGCCAGCAGCTTAGCCGGGACTAGCGGACAAGAGACCCAGTACTTC. Translating gives CASSLAGTSGQETQYF.

The sample holds a few counts of this clone. The CDR3 here is CASSRPSNYGYTF. Here the CDR3 DNA reads TGTGCCAGTAGTCGACCATCTAACTATGGCTACACCTTC. The chain is built from TRBV19 and TRBJ1-2; D is uncertain. There are 13 residues in the CDR3. Per the germline V gene, CDR1 is LNHDA and CDR2 is SQIVND (reference sequence). Trimming left V 5 bases short and J 0 bases short, with 7 bases between. Supplemented by reference TRBV19 and TRBJ1-2, the full variable domain reads DGGITQSPKYLFRKEGQNVTLSCEQNLNHDAMYWYRQDPGQGLRLIYYSQIVNDFQKGDIAEGYSVSREKKESFPLTVTSAQKNPTAFYLCASSRPSNYGYTFGSGTRLTVV.

This clone has at least ten counts. This chain links TRBV11-2 with TRBJ1-1, with D perhaps matching TRBD1 (5 bases). This CDR3 is 16 amino acids long. The V end was cut by 5 bases, the J end by 0 bases, with 16 bases between. Germline V gene sequence: CDR1 SGHAT, CDR2 FQNNGV. The DNA of the CDR3 is TGTGCCAGCAGCCCTTCCTCGACAGAAGTGAACACTGAAGCTTTCTTT. Its protein is CASSPSSTEVNTEAFF.

The V and J genes are TRBV4-1 and TRBJ2-5, with 7 bases matching TRBD2. The length of the CDR3 is 15 residues. V lost 3 bases to trimming and J lost 5 bases; unmatched junction nucleotides: 9. Germline V gene lookup returns CDR1 MGHRA and CDR2 YSYEKL. This CDR3 is CASSHIASGVETQYF. The CDR3 DNA is TGCGCCAGCAGCCATATAGCCAGCGGGGTCGAGACCCAGTACTTC.

The chain is built from TRBV4-2 and TRBJ1-1; no firm D call. Germline V gives CDR1 LGHNA, CDR2 YNFKEQ. This CDR3 is built from 14 residues. V lost 1 base to trimming and J lost 1 base, with 7 bases between them. This CDR3 is CASSQVSPNTEAFF. The CDR3 DNA is TGTGCCAGCAGCCAAGTATCCCCGAACACTGAAGCTTTCTTT.

J is TRBJ2-1 and V is TRBV11-2; TRBD2 matches 12 bases. With V trimmed by 5 bases and J by 5 bases, 4 bases remained unmatched. Germline V gene data show CDR1 as SGHAT and CDR2 as FQNNGV. The CDR3 sequence is 15 residues long. CDR3 nucleotide sequence: TGTGCCAGCAGCCCTGGACTAGCGGGGAACAATGAGCAGTTCTTC. Translating it yields CASSPGLAGNNEQFF.

J is TRBJ2-3 and V is TRBV13; a weak D match, TRBD1 (5 bases). Looked up from germline, CDR1 is PRHDT and CDR2 is FYEKMQ (reference sequence). Trimming took 3 bases from V and 1 from J, leaving 8 bases between them. This CDR3 comprises 14 residues. The CDR3: CASSFVGGTDTQYF. CDR3 DNA sequence: TGTGCCAGCAGCTTTGTAGGGGGCACAGATACGCAGTATTTT.

On this clone: A junction end diverges from the germline sequence, so it may reflect a read error. The identical CDR3 is also encoded by other nucleotide sequences in the sample. The V call is TRBV19, the J call TRBJ1-3; D gene unclear. The germline V gene encodes CDR1 LNHDA and CDR2 SQIVND (reference sequence). The CDR3 is 14 residues long. This CDR3 reads CASSMGQSGNTIYF. The CDR3 DNA sequence: TGTGCCAGTAGTATGGGCCAGTCTGGAAACACCATATACTTT.

The DNA for the CDR3 is TGTGCCAGTAGTATAGCGGGACGAACCACAGATACGCAGTATTTT. As protein: CASSIAGRTTDTQYF. The chain joins TRBV19 to TRBJ2-3; D is tentatively TRBD1 or TRBD2 (5 bases each). V was cut by 1 base and J by 2 bases, with 10 bases left in between. Germline V gives CDR1 LNHDA, CDR2 SQIVND (reference sequence). The CDR3 covers 15 residues.

This clone has more than one count but fewer than ten. The genes are TRBV2 and TRBJ1-1, with TRBD1 identical over 11 bases. CDR1 is SNHLY and CDR2 is FYNNEI in the germline V gene. The V and J ends lost 10 bases and 1 base, in that order; junction bases with no gene match: 8. CDR3 length: 15 residues. The CDR3 region is CATPGDRGWNTEAFF. The CDR3 DNA reads TGTGCCACCCCAGGGGACAGGGGGTGGAACACTGAAGCTTTCTTT.

The chain joins TRBV2 to TRBJ2-3; D is tentatively TRBD1 or TRBD2 (5 bases each). This CDR3 has 16 amino acids. The germline CDR1 and CDR2 sequences are SNHLY and FYNNEI. V shed 5 bases and J shed 4 bases, with 19 bases lying between them. CDR3 region: CASSPGMAGAADTQYF. The CDR3, as DNA: TGTGCCAGCAGTCCCGGAATGGCCGGGGCAGCAGATACGCAGTATTTT.

Note on this clone: At one end the junction does not follow the germline gene, possibly because of a read error. The genes are TRBV7-7 and TRBJ2-2; TRBD1 might be the D (5 bases). The CDR3 is made up of 16 amino acids. Germline V lookup: CDR1 SSHAT, CDR2 FNYEAQ (reference sequence). Here the CDR3 reads CASSPAGRANTGELFF. Here the CDR3 DNA reads TGTGCTAGCAGCCCTGCAGGCAGGGCTAACACCGGGGAGCTGTTTTTT.

V and J are TRBV30 and TRBJ1-5; TRBD1 matches 10 bases. CDR3 length: 15 residues. The V gene's germline CDR1 is GTSNPN and CDR2 SVGIG (reference sequence). V was clipped by 5 bases and J by 0 bases; unmatched bases: 4. For the CDR3, the DNA is TGTGCCTGGTGGACAGGGGGGTATAGCAATCAGCCCCAGCATTTT. Translated: CAWWTGGYSNQPQHF.

CDR3 residues: CASRTNGGREQYF. In DNA, the CDR3 is TGTGCCAGCCGGACTAACGGGGGTCGCGAGCAGTACTTC. This rearrangement joins TRBV2 to TRBJ2-7; D is perhaps TRBD2 (6 bases). The length of the CDR3 is 13 residues. V lost 8 bases and J lost 6, with 17 bases in between. Germline V gene data show CDR1 as SNHLY and CDR2 as FYNNEI.